Each of the 26 T cell receptor beta chains below was sequenced from the same sample in a study of blood T cell repertoires in COVID-19. Repertoires were generated with immunoSEQ multiplex PCR, while TCRdb's copy carries only in-frame clones and drops some. The table records roughly 150,000 clones, 65% to 85% of them present only once. The material sequenced was PBMCs or T cells enriched from blood (not recorded which). The receptors were gathered from a man aged 35 to 55 who had recovered from COVID-19.

This clone appeared once. The chain links TRBV12-5 to TRBJ1-3; D uncertain. CDR1 and CDR2 from the germline V gene are LGHNT and FRNRAP. Trimming removed 7 bases from V and 0 bases from J, with 7 bases in between. CDR3 length: 13 residues. The CDR3 DNA sequence: TGTGCTAGTGACAGCTACTCTGGAAACACCATATATTTT. This sequence encodes CASDSYSGNTIYF.

This sequence joins TRBV7-2 and TRBJ1-2; the D gene is possibly TRBD1 (5 bases). Deletions cut 3 bases from V and 6 bases from J, with 14 bases between. This CDR3 spans 14 amino acids. Per the germline V gene, CDR1 is SGHTA and CDR2 is FQGNSA. The CDR3 nucleotides read TGTGCCAGCAGCTTCCCCGGGGGGGTAGATGGCTACACCTTC. It is translated as CASSFPGGVDGYTF.

This clone has just a few counts. The chain couples TRBV2 to TRBJ1-5; weak D call: TRBD1 (6 bases). Trimming shortened V by 6 bases and J by 6 bases, and 15 bases separated the two germline ends. This CDR3 contains 14 residues. CDR1 and CDR2 from the germline V gene are SNHLY and FYNNEI. CDR3 coding DNA: TGTGCCAGCAGCCATGGGGGCCAGGCTCAGCCCCAGCATTTT. Its protein is CASSHGGQAQPQHF.

This clone was seen a few times. The V and J genes are TRBV27 and TRBJ1-2, with D hard to call. This CDR3 is 11 amino acids long. With 11 bases removed from V and 5 bases from J, the gap between germline ends came to 12 bases. The germline CDR1 and CDR2 sequences are MNHEY and SMNVEV (reference sequence). The DNA for the CDR3 is TGTGCCGCGGGCCGCTCTTATGGCTACACCTTC. It specifies CAAGRSYGYTF.

The sample holds one count of this clone. This chain uses TRBV27 with TRBJ2-7; a weak D match, TRBD2 (5 bases). Germline loops: CDR1 MNHEY, CDR2 SMNVEV (reference sequence). CDR3 length: 14 amino acids. V was trimmed by 3 bases and J by 3 bases, leaving 12 bases between them. DNA for the CDR3: TGTGCCAGCAGTTTGGGGTCCAGCGGCTACGAGCAGTACTTC. It encodes CASSLGSSGYEQYF.

The V gene is TRBV18, the J gene TRBJ2-2; TRBD1 might be the D (8 bases). V gave up 4 bases and J gave up 4 bases, with 19 bases separating them. The germline gives CDR1 KGHSH, CDR2 LQKENI. CDR3 length: 17 residues. The DNA of the CDR3 is TGTGCCAGCTCACTACGTGACAGGGGCGGGAGCACCGGGGAGCTGTTTTTT. Protein sequence: CASSLRDRGGSTGELFF.

This chain links TRBV2 with TRBJ1-2; 7 bases are a match to TRBD1. The CDR3 contains 13 residues. J lost 8 bases, V lost 3 bases, and 6 bases had no gene match. CDR1 and CDR2 from the germline V gene are SNHLY and FYNNEI. CDR3 residues: CASSETGRAGYTF. The DNA for the CDR3 is TGTGCCAGCAGTGAGACAGGGCGGGCAGGCTACACCTTC.

This clone has only a few counts. The chain couples TRBV27 to TRBJ1-1; 9 nucleotides match TRBD1. Per germline, CDR1 MNHEY and CDR2 SMNVEV (reference sequence). The CDR3 has 14 amino acids. Trimming at V came to 6 bases and at J to 4 bases, leaving 6 bases not matched to a gene. As DNA, the CDR3 is TGTGCCAGCAGCTCGACAGGGGGGCCCACTGAAGCTTTCTTT. This gives the protein CASSSTGGPTEAFF.

The chain links TRBV4-1 to TRBJ2-2; the match to TRBD1 covers 8 bases. After removal of 8 bases from V and 3 bases from J, the junction contained 8 bases not matched to a gene. Germline CDR1 reads MGHRA; CDR2 reads YSYEKL. There are 15 residues in the CDR3. In DNA form, the CDR3 reads TGCGCCAGCGTTAAGGACAGGGTCGACACCGGGGAGCTGTTTTTT. Its translation: CASVKDRVDTGELFF.

The chain joins TRBV30 to TRBJ1-5, with TRBD1 as a possible D gene (6 bases). Trimming removed 5 bases at V and 8 bases at J, with 19 bases between. Germline CDR1 GTSNPN, CDR2 SVGIG (reference sequence). This CDR3 region has 14 residues. CDR3 bases: TGTGCCTGGGCCCCGGGACACGGCCCCGAGCCCCAGCATTTT. Its translation: CAWAPGHGPEPQHF. Full variable domain (outside the CDR3, taken from reference TRBV30 and TRBJ1-5): SQTIHQWPATLVQPVGSPLSLECTVEGTSNPNLYWYRQAAGRGLQLLFYSVGIGQISSEVPQNLSASRPQDRQFILSSKKLLLSDSGFYLCAWAPGHGPEPQHFGDGTRLSIL.

The chain links TRBV10-1 to TRBJ2-1, with 7 positions matching TRBD1. Germline CDR1 reads WNHNN; CDR2 reads SYGVQD (reference sequence). The CDR3 consists of 15 residues. J lost 5 bases, V lost 6 bases, and 10 bases had no gene match. The CDR3 DNA is TGCGCCAGCAGCGATCGACAGGGTTGGCACAATGAGCAGTTCTTC. It specifies CASSDRQGWHNEQFF.

V gene TRBV9 combines with J gene TRBJ1-2, with TRBD1 matching 9 bases. With 5 bases clipped from V and 3 bases from J, the junction kept 8 bases outside the gene matches. CDR1 is SGDLS and CDR2 is YYNGEE in the germline V gene. There are 15 residues in the CDR3. CDR3 nucleotides: TGTGCCAGCAGAGACGACGGGACAGGGTACTATGGCTACACCTTC. Protein product: CASRDDGTGYYGYTF. Full variable domain (missing parts from reference TRBV9 and TRBJ1-2): DSGVTQTPKHLITATGQRVTLRCSPRSGDLSVYWYQQSLDQGLQFLIQYYNGEERAKGNILERFSAQQFPDLHSELNLSSLELGDSALYFCASRDDGTGYYGYTFGSGTRLTVV.

V is TRBV7-2 and J is TRBJ2-1; 13 bases fit TRBD2. The CDR3 runs to 15 residues. After removal of 5 bases from V and 10 bases from J, the junction contained 8 bases not matched to a gene. Per germline, CDR1 SGHTA and CDR2 FQGNSA. CDR3 residues: CASSLTSGGAFEQFF. CDR3 DNA sequence: TGTGCCAGCAGCCTTACTAGCGGGGGGGCATTCGAGCAGTTCTTC.

With regard to this clone: A much larger clone sits a single nucleotide away, making a read error possible. This same CDR3 is encoded by further DNA sequences in the sample. This chain joins TRBV19 and TRBJ1-2; 7 positions agree with TRBD1. The germline gives CDR1 LNHDA, CDR2 SQIVND (reference sequence). CDR3 length: 15 residues. CDR3 protein: CASSIGSGQRDGYTF. The CDR3 DNA follows: TGTGCTAGTAGTATAGGCTCGGGACAGCGCGATGGCTACACCTTC.

The V and J genes are TRBV29-1 and TRBJ1-2; possibly TRBD1 for D (6 bases). V lost 7 bases and J lost 4, with 13 bases in between. This CDR3 has 12 residues. Germline V lookup: CDR1 SQVTM, CDR2 ANQGSEA. The CDR3 DNA is TGCAGCGGTGGAGGGGGGGCCTATGGCTACACCTTC. Its translation: CSGGGGAYGYTF.

This clone qualifies as large. The chain links TRBV14 to TRBJ1-1; maybe TRBD1 (6 bases). This CDR3 has 13 amino acids. Germline assignment: CDR1 SGHDN and CDR2 FVKESK. The V gene lost 0 bases and the J gene lost 11 bases, with 13 bases spanning the gap. CDR3 DNA sequence: TGTGCCAGCAGCCAAGATCAAACAGGGAAGGCTTTCTTT. This translates into CASSQDQTGKAFF.

The chain couples TRBV2 to TRBJ2-2; 7 bases are a match to TRBD1. J was trimmed by 4 bases and V by 4 bases; bases with no gene match: 9. This CDR3 region has 16 residues. CDR1 and CDR2 from the germline V gene are SNHLY and FYNNEI. The CDR3 protein is CASSGGIGGGTGELFF. CDR3 coding DNA: TGTGCCAGCAGTGGGGGCATAGGGGGCGGCACCGGGGAGCTGTTTTTT.

The V and J genes are TRBV29-1 and TRBJ1-2; D might be TRBD1 (5 bases). CDR1 is SQVTM and CDR2 is ANQGSEA in the germline V gene. The CDR3 length is 13 residues. V lost 5 bases, J lost 4 bases, and 14 bases lay in between. CDR3 region: CSVPRGGVYGYTF. CDR3 in DNA: TGCAGCGTTCCGCGGGGAGGGGTCTATGGCTACACCTTC.

This rearrangement joins TRBV6-5 to TRBJ1-5, with 9 nucleotides matching TRBD1. The germline CDR1 and CDR2 sequences are MNHEY and SVGAGI. The CDR3 totals 15 residues. After removal of 3 bases from V and 3 bases from J, the junction contained 3 bases not matched to a gene. DNA of the CDR3: TGTGCCAGCAGTTATGGGACAGGGTCCAATCAGCCCCAGCATTTT. Protein product: CASSYGTGSNQPQHF.

This clone was detected only a few times. The chain links TRBV3-1 (or the pseudogene TRBV3-2) to TRBJ2-1; 7 bases agree with TRBD1. Losses at the gene ends were 3 bases for V and 6 bases for J; bases not matched to a gene: 14. CDR3 length equals 17 residues. Germline-derived CDR1 and CDR2 are LGHDT and YNNKEL (reference sequence). Here the CDR3 reads CASSQDGSTGKSNEQFF. CDR3 DNA: TGTGCCAGCAGCCAGGATGGTTCGACAGGGAAGAGCAATGAGCAGTTCTTC.

The rearrangement joins TRBV5-1 to TRBJ2-5; TRBD1 matches 9 bases. In germline, CDR1 is SGHRS, CDR2 YFSETQ. The CDR3 is 14 amino acids. The V gene end was trimmed by 6 bases and the J gene end by 5 bases; junction bases not matched to a gene: 8. In DNA, the CDR3 is TGCGCCAGCACAGAAGGGACAGGGTTGGAGACCCAGTACTTC. Amino acids: CASTEGTGLETQYF.

J is TRBJ1-5 and V is TRBV7-9; the D gene is possibly TRBD1 (6 bases). CDR1 is SEHNR, CDR2 FQNEAQ, per germline (reference sequence). V was clipped by 1 base and J by 2 bases, with 6 bases between them. The CDR3 sequence is 14 residues long. The DNA for the CDR3 is TGTGCCAGCAGCTTAGGACAGGGCAATCAGCCCCAGCATTTT. Translation gives CASSLGQGNQPQHF.

For this clone: The DNA is omitted, as the CDR3 cannot be located on it reliably, and the CDR3 follows TCRdb's listing. V is TRBV10-2 and J is TRBJ1-1. Germline CDR1 and CDR2: WSHSY and SAAADI. Including both end residues, the CDR3 is 11 amino acids long. The chain's CDR3 is CASSTSLEAFF.

This chain links TRBV6-5 with TRBJ1-6; 7 nucleotides match TRBD1. V trimming: 0 bases; J trimming: 5 bases; junction bases outside the gene matches: 4. Germline V gene sequence: CDR1 MNHEY, CDR2 SVGAGI. CDR3 size: 16 residues. CDR3 in DNA: TGTGCCAGCAGTTACTCCTCAGGGACAGATAATTCACCCCTCCACTTT. This gives the protein CASSYSSGTDNSPLHF.

This clone appeared a few times. The rearrangement uses TRBV18 and TRBJ2-6; D not resolved. The V gene lost 2 bases and the J gene lost 0 bases, with 5 bases spanning the gap. CDR1 is KGHSH, CDR2 LQKENI, per germline. The CDR3 is 15 residues long. The CDR3 coding sequence is TGTGCCAGCTCACCAACGGGCTCTGGGGCCAACGTCCTGACTTTC. Amino acids: CASSPTGSGANVLTF.

The chain couples TRBV19 to TRBJ2-4, with 10 bases that match TRBD1. V lost 7 bases and J lost 0; bases outside the gene matches: 15. Germline V lookup: CDR1 LNHDA, CDR2 SQIVND (reference sequence). The CDR3 covers 19 residues. This chain's CDR3 is CASTLTGGWLAVAKNIQYF. The CDR3 DNA is TGTGCCAGTACCTTGACAGGGGGCTGGCTAGCGGTAGCCAAAAACATTCAGTACTTC.